Each of the 13 T cell receptor beta chains below was sequenced from the same sample in a study of PD-1 blockade in classical Hodgkin lymphoma. The patients all showed relapse after autologous stem cell transplantation, while their brentuximab vedotin exposure varied. TCRdb's table, derived via immunoSEQ multiplex PCR, lists solely in-frame clones and lacks some. This table holds just under 100,000 clones, roughly 84% found once. The sequencing here drew on peripheral blood mononuclear cells (PBMCs), taken at baseline. The origin of the receptors is a human donor with classical Hodgkin lymphoma.

This chain links TRBV7-2 with TRBJ2-2; no firm D call. The CDR3 contains 13 residues. CDR1 SGHTA and CDR2 FQGNSA come from the germline V gene. The V and J ends lost 7 bases and 5 bases respectively, with 11 bases between them. CDR3 sequence: CASKGISTGELFF. In DNA, the CDR3 is TGTGCCAGCAAGGGTATCAGTACCGGGGAGCTGTTTTTT.

The chain carries TRBV5-1 and TRBJ2-5; possibly TRBD2 for D (6 bases). CDR3 length: 15 amino acids. V was trimmed by 0 bases and J by 9 bases, leaving 18 bases between them. Per the germline V gene, CDR1 is SGHRS and CDR2 is YFSETQ. DNA for the CDR3: TGCGCCAGCAGCTTGGTCACTAGCCAACGAGGGGCCCAGTACTTC. Translating gives CASSLVTSQRGAQYF.

The gene calls are TRBV10-2 and TRBJ2-7; D unresolved. The V and J ends lost 2 bases and 6 bases respectively, with 11 bases between them. The CDR3 covers 13 residues. Germline values: CDR1 WSHSY, CDR2 SAAADI. For the CDR3, the DNA is TGCGCCAGCAGTGAGGGCCCGGTCGGCGAGCAGTACTTC. Amino acids: CASSEGPVGEQYF.

The rearrangement joins TRBV28 to TRBJ1-1; D is unresolved. The V end was cut by 5 bases, the J end by 1 base, with 14 bases between. Germline V gives CDR1 MDHEN, CDR2 SYDVKM. This CDR3 is 15 amino acids long. This CDR3 reads CASSPTPLGNTEAFF. The CDR3 DNA is TGTGCCAGCAGTCCAACCCCCTTGGGGAACACTGAAGCTTTCTTT.

The chain combines TRBV6-1 with TRBJ2-7, with no clear D. Trimming removed 5 bases from V and 4 bases from J, with 6 bases in between. Germline-derived CDR1 and CDR2 are MNHNS and SASEGT. This CDR3 spans 11 amino acids. The CDR3 region has the DNA TGTGCCAGCAGTTACCAATACGAGCAGTACTTC. Translation gives CASSYQYEQYF.

J is TRBJ2-6 and V is TRBV5-4; unclear D gene. The ends were cut back, 4 bases at V and 4 bases at J, with 12 bases in the middle. The germline gives CDR1 SGHNT, CDR2 YYREEE (reference sequence). The CDR3 sequence is 15 residues long. CDR3 sequence reads: CASSPKAPGANVLTF. For the CDR3, the DNA is TGTGCCAGCAGCCCGAAAGCCCCAGGGGCCAACGTCCTGACTTTC.

The J gene is TRBJ2-5, the V gene TRBV19; TRBD1 or TRBD2 may be the D gene (5 bases each). The CDR3 is 15 residues long. Trimming removed 3 bases from V and 5 bases from J, with 16 bases in between. Germline V gene sequence: CDR1 LNHDA, CDR2 SQIVND (reference sequence). CDR3 nucleotide sequence: TGTGCCAGTAGTATGGAAGGTGAGGGGCAGGAGACCCAGTACTTC. Its translation is CASSMEGEGQETQYF.

This clone was seen once. The genes are TRBV6-6 and TRBJ2-3; 7 bases agree with TRBD1. V shed 5 bases and J 3 bases; nucleotides not matched to a gene: 8. From germline, CDR1 is MNHNY and CDR2 SVGAGI (reference sequence). The CDR3 contains 15 residues. CDR3: CASSHNRGQTDTQYF. The CDR3 region has the DNA TGTGCCAGCAGTCACAACAGGGGTCAAACAGATACGCAGTATTTT.

The chain combines TRBV11-2 with TRBJ1-1, with D maybe TRBD1 (5 bases). V lost 2 bases and J 1 base, leaving 8 bases between the germline ends. The CDR3 runs 14 residues. CDR1 is SGHAT, CDR2 FQNNGV, per germline. CDR3 loop: CASSLWGGNTEAFF. CDR3 sequence (DNA): TGTGCCAGCAGCTTATGGGGGGGGAACACTGAAGCTTTCTTT.

This sequence joins TRBV7-8 and TRBJ2-2; 8 bases fit TRBD2. The CDR3 has 15 residues. V lost 1 base and J lost 8; bases outside the gene matches: 6. CDR1 is SGHVS, CDR2 FQNEAQ, per germline. The CDR3 loop reads CASSLGAGESGELFF. The CDR3 DNA follows: TGTGCCAGCAGCTTAGGAGCGGGAGAGTCGGGGGAGCTGTTTTTT.

The chain joins TRBV5-5 to TRBJ1-3; D is ambiguous. Trimming removed 4 bases from V and 4 bases from J, with 9 bases in between. The CDR3 totals 13 residues. The V gene's germline CDR1 is SGHKS and CDR2 YYEKEE (reference sequence). In DNA form, the CDR3 reads TGTGCCAGCAGCCGGATATCCGGAAACACCATATATTTT. The encoded protein is CASSRISGNTIYF.

The V gene is TRBV5-1, the J gene TRBJ2-7; possible D gene TRBD1, 5 bases. Trimming took off 4 bases at V and 0 bases at J, with 11 bases between the two ends. The CDR3 extends over 14 amino acids. Germline CDR1 is SGHRS and CDR2 is YFSETQ. CDR3: CASSLRQSSYEQYF. CDR3 DNA: TGCGCCAGCAGCCTGAGACAGAGCTCCTACGAGCAGTACTTC.

Only a few counts were recorded for this clone. The gene calls are TRBV5-6 and TRBJ2-7; 7 nucleotides align to TRBD1. The germline CDR1 and CDR2 sequences are SGHDT and YYEEEE. V dropped 3 bases and J dropped 3; count of bases not matched to a gene: 9. This CDR3 is built from 15 residues. CDR3 region: CASSSWTGPLYEQYF. CDR3 DNA: TGTGCCAGCAGCTCCTGGACAGGTCCTCTCTACGAGCAGTACTTC.